This T cell receptor (beta chain) appears in the sequencing data of a study of OX40 agonist ivuxolimab in advanced cancers. Unmatched junction bases numbered 12, after V lost 6 bases and J lost 4 bases. Germline loops: CDR1 SGHAT, CDR2 FQNNGV. The CDR3 length is 16 residues. Assay: immunoSEQ multiplex PCR; the TCRdb copy retains only in-frame clones and omits some. Among tens of thousands of clones listed, approximately 78% were seen once. The rearrangement uses TRBV11-2 and TRBJ1-1, with 9 nucleotides matching TRBD1. The sequence came from an adult with an advanced solid tumor such as melanoma, head and neck, liver or kidney cancer. Sequencing was performed on CD4+ or CD8+ T cells sorted from blood, taken in a trial of the OX40 agonist ivuxolimab. The CDR3 coding sequence is TGTGCCAGCAGTTTACAGGGGGCGGGGTGGGTCACTGAAGCTTTCTTT. It translates to CASSLQGAGWVTEAFF.